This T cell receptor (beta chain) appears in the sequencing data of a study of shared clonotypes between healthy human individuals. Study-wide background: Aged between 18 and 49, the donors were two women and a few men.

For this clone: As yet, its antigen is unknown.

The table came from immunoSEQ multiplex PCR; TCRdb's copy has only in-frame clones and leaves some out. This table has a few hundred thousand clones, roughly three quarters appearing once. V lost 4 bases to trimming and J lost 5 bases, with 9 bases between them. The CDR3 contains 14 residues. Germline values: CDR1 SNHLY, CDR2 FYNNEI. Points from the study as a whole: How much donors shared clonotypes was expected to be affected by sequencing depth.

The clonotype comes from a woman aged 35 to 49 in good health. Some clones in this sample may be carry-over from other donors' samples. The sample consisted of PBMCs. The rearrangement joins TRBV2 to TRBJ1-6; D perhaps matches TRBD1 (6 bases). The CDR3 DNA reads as TGTGCCAGCAGTGGGGCAGGGGATAATTCACCCCTCCACTTT. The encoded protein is CASSGAGDNSPLHF.